The rows below give T cell receptor beta chains drawn from one sample of a study of T cells expressing NK-cell markers. TCRdb re-analyzed the 5' RACE reads; it lists each CDR3 protein once, without DNA. The sample table includes about half a million distinct CDR3 sequences. Input material: blood T cells: a sorted CD56 or NKG2C T cell subset, CD4+ or CD8+ T cells, or bulk PBMC T cells (not recorded which). These receptors all come from a woman aged 45-65 years in good health. Both conserved end residues are part of each CDR3.

V gene: TRBV6-2/TRBV6-3; J gene: TRBJ1-5; CDR3 protein: CASSHLRQGMSNQPQHF
V gene: TRBV3-1; J gene: TRBJ1-1; CDR3 protein: CASSQGTGGITEAFF
V gene: TRBV10-3; J gene: TRBJ2-3; CDR3 protein: CAISPGAEDTQYF
V gene: TRBV10-3; J gene: TRBJ2-3; CDR3 protein: CAVKQDISTDTQYF
V gene: TRBV12-3/TRBV12-4; J gene: TRBJ1-3; CDR3 protein: CASSVLIALSGNTIYF
V gene: TRBV6-5; J gene: TRBJ2-7; CDR3 protein: CASTQRRGQIWEQYF
V gene: TRBV12-3/TRBV12-4; J gene: TRBJ1-3; CDR3 protein: CASAMQQGSAGGNTIYF
V gene: TRBV5-6; J gene: TRBJ2-5; CDR3 protein: CASSTGTAWETQYF
V gene: TRBV12-3/TRBV12-4; J gene: TRBJ2-1; CDR3 protein: CASSQGGLAGVYEQFF
V gene: TRBV14; J gene: TRBJ2-1; CDR3 protein: CASSQEDLGWQFF
V gene: TRBV5-1; J gene: TRBJ1-1; CDR3 protein: CASSLDGTPNTEAFF
V gene: TRBV12-3/TRBV12-4; J gene: TRBJ2-3; CDR3 protein: CASSQSRGLWSTDTQYF
V gene: TRBV7-2; J gene: TRBJ2-5; CDR3 protein: CASSLRGDRGQETQYF
V gene: TRBV19; J gene: TRBJ1-4; CDR3 protein: CASSNHRDRGEKLFF
V gene: TRBV14; J gene: TRBJ2-5; CDR3 protein: CASSQEARPQETQYF
V gene: TRBV5-1; J gene: TRBJ2-1; CDR3 protein: CASSQTLGGGEQFF
V gene: TRBV11-3; J gene: TRBJ2-2; CDR3 protein: CASSLDRGSYTGELFF
V gene: TRBV29-1; J gene: TRBJ2-3; CDR3 protein: CSGTASGHGADTQYF
V gene: TRBV11-1; J gene: TRBJ2-2; CDR3 protein: CASSRDWGNTGELFF
V gene: TRBV5-8; J gene: TRBJ2-7; CDR3 protein: CASSLVEGQVSYEQYF
V gene: TRBV24-1; J gene: TRBJ2-3; CDR3 protein: CATSEQGLSTDTQYF
V gene: TRBV12-3/TRBV12-4; J gene: TRBJ2-3; CDR3 protein: CASTLTSWTSTDTQYF
V gene: TRBV5-1; J gene: TRBJ2-2; CDR3 protein: CASNVKDTGELFF
V gene: TRBV6-4; J gene: TRBJ2-1; CDR3 protein: CASSDLLNEQFF
V gene: TRBV3-1; J gene: TRBJ2-1; CDR3 protein: CASSHSSTAREFF
V gene: TRBV9; J gene: TRBJ2-5; CDR3 protein: CASNRGGQGAKETQYF
V gene: TRBV12-3/TRBV12-4; J gene: TRBJ1-4; CDR3 protein: CASSLRGLTNEKLFF
V gene: TRBV10-3; J gene: TRBJ2-3; CDR3 protein: CAISEIASSLRDTQYF
V gene: TRBV7-9; J gene: TRBJ2-3; CDR3 protein: CASSLGQYTDTQYF
V gene: TRBV10-3; J gene: TRBJ2-7; CDR3 protein: CAISQGEGEQYF
V gene: TRBV27; J gene: TRBJ2-2; CDR3 protein: CASSATTGVGTGELFF
V gene: TRBV7-2; J gene: TRBJ2-2; CDR3 protein: CASNSGTRDGELFF
V gene: TRBV5-6; J gene: TRBJ2-1; CDR3 protein: CASTPSSGRNEQFF
V gene: TRBV12-3/TRBV12-4; J gene: TRBJ2-5; CDR3 protein: CASSPGREETQYF
V gene: TRBV3-1; J gene: TRBJ1-2; CDR3 protein: CASSQETRQAYGYTF
V gene: TRBV7-9; J gene: TRBJ2-7; CDR3 protein: CASSLGSGGSYEQYF
V gene: TRBV12-3/TRBV12-4; J gene: TRBJ2-5; CDR3 protein: CASTRDASYLPYF
V gene: TRBV6-5; J gene: TRBJ1-1; CDR3 protein: CSSGDQTRRAFF
V gene: TRBV5-1; J gene: TRBJ1-1; CDR3 protein: CASSLGGSAKAFF
V gene: TRBV11-2; J gene: TRBJ2-1; CDR3 protein: CASSSQQRSNEQFF
V gene: TRBV9; J gene: TRBJ1-6; CDR3 protein: CASSVAYRAADSPLHF
V gene: TRBV9; J gene: TRBJ1-5; CDR3 protein: CASSEGTGDSNQPQHF
V gene: TRBV5-1; J gene: TRBJ2-1; CDR3 protein: CASSLGGSGRAGSYNEQFF
V gene: TRBV9; J gene: TRBJ2-1; CDR3 protein: CASSVGVLLSEQFF
V gene: TRBV6-2/TRBV6-3; J gene: TRBJ2-1; CDR3 protein: CASSYSGPRGQFF
V gene: TRBV5-1; J gene: TRBJ2-1; CDR3 protein: CASSLPLLAGPYNEQFF
V gene: TRBV24-1; J gene: TRBJ2-7; CDR3 protein: CATRGRTGYEQYF
V gene: TRBV3-1; J gene: TRBJ1-2; CDR3 protein: CASRGQLKNSWGYTF